A selection of T cell receptor beta chains follows, all from one sample in a study of shared clonotypes between healthy human individuals. TCRdb keeps only in-frame clones here, not all; method: immunoSEQ multiplex PCR. In the table there are over a million clones, roughly 98% of which are singletons. Sequencing was carried out using naive CD4+ T cells sorted from blood. The receptors shown here come from a man aged 25-40 years in good health. The CDR3 runs from the conserved cysteine through the conserved F or W. Part of the rows lack a size; the others show once, few, many or a class for expanded clones.

CDR3 protein: CASSSTSGKQFF
clone size: once
V gene: TRBV6-1

CDR3 protein: CASSPPVYEYEQYF
clone size: .
V gene: TRBV18

CDR3 protein: CASSDNRRGAILGMNTEAFF
clone size: .
V gene: TRBV18

CDR3 protein: CASSEELAGVTEQFF
clone size: .
V gene: TRBV6-1

CDR3 protein: CASSFGGPVIEQYF
clone size: .
V gene: TRBV28

CDR3 protein: CASSLGRGDTEAFF
clone size: once
V gene: TRBV6-5

CDR3 protein: CASSPKEILNQPQHF
clone size: few
V gene: TRBV19

CDR3 protein: CASSLGQGRAGELFF
clone size: .
V gene: TRBV5-1

CDR3 protein: CASSLAIDRNSNTGELFF
clone size: .
V gene: TRBV7-8

CDR3 protein: CASSFRLGAEGRQYF
clone size: once
V gene: TRBV7-8

CDR3 protein: CASSLDAGGDNEQFF
clone size: .
V gene: TRBV7-6

CDR3 protein: CASSQATLAGGDEQFF
clone size: .
V gene: TRBV4-3

CDR3 protein: CASSDGTGLPAFF
clone size: .
V gene: TRBV2

CDR3 protein: CASTPPGGTYNEQFF
clone size: .
V gene: TRBV5-1

CDR3 protein: CAWSRLGTLSYEQYF
clone size: .
V gene: TRBV30

CDR3 protein: CASSLRTGRNTGELFF
clone size: .
V gene: TRBV19

CDR3 protein: CASSPGRSPNGYTF
clone size: .
V gene: TRBV18

CDR3 protein: CASSLRGSGPENYEQYF
clone size: .
V gene: TRBV11-2

CDR3 protein: CASRGLARLRSSYEQYF
clone size: .
V gene: TRBV6-4

CDR3 protein: CASSLGAETQYF
clone size: .
V gene: TRBV7-9

CDR3 protein: CASSELGNNEKLFF
clone size: .
V gene: TRBV2

CDR3 protein: CASSPTSGIGTDTQYF
clone size: .
V gene: TRBV18

CDR3 protein: CASSRQTGNQPQHF
clone size: .
V gene: TRBV7-2

CDR3 protein: CASSQRSGSSYEQYF
clone size: .
V gene: TRBV7-3

CDR3 protein: CASSLGTGSGHSTDTQYF
clone size: .
V gene: TRBV7-6

CDR3 protein: CASSHSFTNEKLFF
clone size: .
V gene: TRBV14

CDR3 protein: CASSPSTSGSYEQYF
clone size: .
V gene: TRBV5-1

CDR3 protein: CASSQDRTEGDTQYF
clone size: .
V gene: TRBV4-3

CDR3 protein: CASSPGGGEADTQYF
clone size: .
V gene: TRBV9

CDR3 protein: CASSLDWTENEQYF
clone size: once
V gene: TRBV7-2

CDR3 protein: CASSLAGDYGYTF
clone size: .
V gene: TRBV28

CDR3 protein: CASSSHVGLAASTDTQYF
clone size: once
V gene: TRBV28

CDR3 protein: CASRRDNIAKNIQYF
clone size: .
V gene: TRBV7-2

CDR3 protein: CASSRDRNYGYTF
clone size: .
V gene: TRBV7-9

CDR3 protein: CASSDTGSSYEQYF
clone size: .
V gene: TRBV5-1

CDR3 protein: CASSFLGGVVIDEQFF
clone size: .
V gene: TRBV7-9

CDR3 protein: CASSPRAENTEAFF
clone size: .
V gene: TRBV18

CDR3 protein: CASSEEETQYF
clone size: few
V gene: TRBV2

CDR3 protein: CASSHRGTGYHEQYF
clone size: .
V gene: TRBV5-6

CDR3 protein: CASRPDTLYQETQYF
clone size: .
V gene: TRBV5-1

CDR3 protein: CASIIARTRSFHEQYF
clone size: .
V gene: TRBV6-4

CDR3 protein: CASSDPNRNRGSNYGYTF
clone size: .
V gene: TRBV6-4

CDR3 protein: CASSFRPELDTEAFF
clone size: .
V gene: TRBV5-1

CDR3 protein: CASSPRAGLAGLLTDTQYF
clone size: .
V gene: TRBV9

CDR3 protein: CASSFSRTSTSGELFF
clone size: .
V gene: TRBV5-5

CDR3 protein: CARGQGGSGTQYF
clone size: .
V gene: TRBV30

CDR3 protein: CASSLRGGRSGLYNEQFF
clone size: .
V gene: TRBV14

CDR3 protein: CASSRDRGYQETQYF
clone size: .
V gene: TRBV28

CDR3 protein: CASSLVLSARTDTQYF
clone size: .
V gene: TRBV7-9

CDR3 protein: CASIPQGNEQFF
clone size: .
V gene: TRBV6-1

CDR3 protein: CASSPESLFSYEQYF
clone size: .
V gene: TRBV18